This TCR beta chain was recovered during a study of T-cell memory formation after mild COVID-19. The junction had 4 bases not matched to a gene; V was cut back by 11 bases and J by 4 bases. The CDR3 runs to 12 residues. CDR1 is SNHLY, CDR2 FYNNEI, per germline. It was 5'RACE with constant-segment primers that produced the TCR alpha and TCR beta cDNA libraries, which carried sample barcodes and UMIs. Via MiXCR, TCRdb re-called the 5' RACE reads, giving one row per CDR3 protein. The sample records roughly 200,000 distinct CDR3 sequences, about 21% being singletons. Broader study findings: The CD4+ clones that contracted clustered mainly within CM and EM, and the CD8+ clones concentrated in EMRA. Clones that got smaller from day 15 to 85 had even CD4/CD8, while clones growing later tipped toward CD4+. The study detected some responding clones in pre-infection memory, suggesting cross-reactive memory joined.

This clonotype turned up a few times. Antigen unknown. The source is an adult woman who had mild COVID-19 (a few samples of this study predate the infection). Cell type and time point are not known. Sequenced sample: PBMCs or a T cell subset sorted from them (not recorded which). The chain couples TRBV2 to TRBJ2-1; 8 bases fit TRBD1. This chain's CDR3 is CARQGKYNEQFF. The DNA of the CDR3 is TGTGCCCGACAGGGGAAGTACAATGAGCAGTTCTTC.